Reported below is one T cell receptor beta chain. Its target is not known. The sample originates from a study of T cell responses to AZD1222 COVID-19 vaccine. The CDR3 contains 14 residues. CDR1 and CDR2 from the germline V gene are SGHRS and YFSETQ. The V gene lost 5 bases and the J gene lost 1 base, with 12 bases spanning the gap. Sequencing was performed with immunoSEQ multiplex PCR; in TCRdb, only in-frame clones are kept and a portion is missing. The sample carries 88,000 or so clones, roughly 90% recorded once. Study-level points and caveats: It should be noted that donors were predominantly white British and more often female, and clonal diversity was possibly underestimated. Only five to seven AZD1222 recipients were seropositive at baseline.

This chain connects TRBV5-1 to TRBJ1-1; D is ambiguous. The sequence was collected from an adult in good health. The input for sequencing was peripheral blood, taken on day 0 of AZD1222 vaccination. CDR3 region: CASRTAPGNTEAFF. CDR3 coding DNA: TGCGCCAGCAGGACGGCTCCGGGGAACACTGAAGCTTTCTTT.